These 15 T cell receptor beta chains share one sample of origin, sequenced in a study of OX40 agonist ivuxolimab in advanced cancers. Libraries were prepared by immunoSEQ multiplex PCR; TCRdb keeps only in-frame clonotypes and omits some of them. Among approximately 69,000 clones, around 90% were seen once, and the ten largest hold around 2.6%. The input for sequencing was CD4+ or CD8+ T cells sorted from blood, taken in a trial of the OX40 agonist ivuxolimab. The receptors derive from an adult with an advanced solid tumor such as melanoma, head and neck, liver or kidney cancer.

This chain joins TRBV28 and TRBJ2-2; possible D gene TRBD1, 6 bases. Between the trimmed V and J ends, which lost 7 bases and 9 bases, there was a span of 12 bases. The germline CDR1 and CDR2 sequences are MDHEN and SYDVKM. The CDR3 is 12 residues long. The CDR3 spells CASMDSLRELFF. CDR3 nucleotide sequence: TGTGCCAGCATGGACAGCCTGAGGGAGCTGTTTTTT.

This clone was counted a single time. The rearrangement uses TRBV6-1 and TRBJ1-6; D call uncertain. Looked up from germline, CDR1 is MNHNS and CDR2 is SASEGT. The CDR3 length is 14 residues. Trimming pared 11 bases from V and 7 bases from J, leaving 18 bases between. CDR3 protein: CAGGRNLDNSPLHF. The CDR3 DNA reads as TGTGCCGGTGGACGCAACCTTGACAATTCACCCCTCCACTTT.

V usage is TRBV2 and J usage is TRBJ2-2; D not resolved. The CDR3 has 16 amino acids. Germline V CDR1 and CDR2: SNHLY, FYNNEI. The germline V and J ends were trimmed by 6 bases and 5 bases, with 19 bases remaining between them. CDR3 in amino acids: CASRLILTTFTGELFF. CDR3 nucleotides: TGTGCCAGCAGACTCATTTTGACGACCTTTACCGGGGAGCTGTTTTTT.

With regard to this clone: Within the sample, other DNA sequences also encode this same CDR3. The genes are TRBV9 and TRBJ1-3; a weak D match, TRBD1 (5 bases). There are 15 residues in the CDR3. Germline V CDR1 and CDR2: SGDLS, YYNGEE. V was trimmed by 2 bases and J by 0 bases, leaving 9 bases between them. CDR3: CASSVGQGSGNTIYF. The DNA of the CDR3 is TGTGCCAGCAGCGTTGGGCAGGGCTCTGGAAACACCATATATTTT.

This chain links TRBV7-3 with TRBJ2-4; possible D gene TRBD2, 6 bases. CDR1 and CDR2 (germline): SGHTA, FQGTGA. The V gene lost 3 bases and the J gene lost 1 base, with 16 bases spanning the gap. This CDR3 region has 17 residues. The CDR3 DNA sequence: TGTGCCAGCAGCTTGTTCTCGGGGGACCCGGCCAAAAACATTCAGTACTTC. This encodes CASSLFSGDPAKNIQYF. Full variable domain (remainder filled in from reference TRBV7-3 and TRBJ2-4): GAGVSQTPSNKVTEKGKYVELRCDPISGHTALYWYRQSLGQGPEFLIYFQGTGAADDSGLPNDRFFAVRPEGSVSTLKIQRTERGDSAVYLCASSLFSGDPAKNIQYFGAGTRLSVL.

The chain combines TRBV7-2 with TRBJ2-5, with D unclear. CDR1 is SGHTA and CDR2 is FQGNSA in the germline V gene. The CDR3 is made up of 11 amino acids. V shed 2 bases and J shed 7 bases, with 5 bases lying between them. CDR3: CASSLSGTQYF. In DNA, the CDR3 is TGTGCCAGCAGCTTAAGTGGGACCCAGTACTTC.

This chain connects TRBV19 to TRBJ2-5; D is perhaps TRBD1 (6 bases). V lost 6 bases to trimming and J lost 0 bases, with 8 bases between them. This CDR3 has 13 amino acids. Germline lookup yields CDR1 LNHDA and CDR2 SQIVND (reference sequence). CDR3 in amino acids: CASSYRDQETQYF. CDR3 nucleotide sequence: TGTGCCAGTAGCTACAGGGACCAAGAGACCCAGTACTTC.

V is TRBV5-4 and J is TRBJ1-2; 7 nucleotides line up with TRBD1. The CDR3 is made up of 15 amino acids. Germline CDR1 SGHNT, CDR2 YYREEE (reference sequence). Unmatched junction bases numbered 6, after V lost 4 bases and J lost 0 bases. CDR3 sequence (DNA): TGTGCCAGCAGCCTCTGGACAGGAGCTAACTATGGCTACACCTTC. This sequence encodes CASSLWTGANYGYTF.

The sample holds one count of this clone. The V gene is TRBV28, the J gene TRBJ2-3; the match to TRBD2 covers 12 bases. The CDR3 runs to 18 residues. Trimming removed 5 bases from V and 2 bases from J; junction bases left unmatched: 11. CDR1 is MDHEN, CDR2 SYDVKM, per germline. CDR3 sequence: CASSPSRLAGDTTDTQYF. CDR3 coding DNA: TGTGCCAGCAGTCCCTCCCGACTAGCGGGGGACACCACAGATACGCAGTATTTT.

V gene TRBV30 combines with J gene TRBJ2-5; 11 bases map to TRBD2. Germline CDR1 reads GTSNPN; CDR2 reads SVGIG (reference sequence). The CDR3 sequence is 15 residues long. Unmatched junction bases numbered 8, after V lost 1 base and J lost 7 bases. CDR3 nucleotides: TGTGCCTGGAGTGCCCTAGCGGGAGGCCCTGGGACCCAGTACTTC. Translating gives CAWSALAGGPGTQYF.

The chain has TRBV7-9 and TRBJ2-1; tentative D call: TRBD2 (6 bases). Germline loops: CDR1 SEHNR, CDR2 FQNEAQ (reference sequence). The CDR3 runs to 14 residues. The V end was cut by 6 bases, the J end by 5 bases, with 14 bases between. The CDR3 nucleotides are TGTGCCAGCAGACTCCGGGACTCTCACAATGAGCAGTTCTTC. The encoded protein is CASRLRDSHNEQFF.

V gene TRBV11-3 combines with J gene TRBJ2-1; 10 positions match TRBD2. In germline, CDR1 is SGHNT, CDR2 YENEEA. Trimming removed 5 bases from V and 5 bases from J; junction bases left unmatched: 12. This CDR3 spans 17 amino acids. The CDR3 protein is CASSSSGRFRTHNEQFF. CDR3 sequence (DNA): TGTGCCAGCAGCAGTAGCGGGAGGTTTAGGACGCACAATGAGCAGTTCTTC. Combining the CDR3 with reference TRBV11-3 and TRBJ2-1 gives the whole variable domain EAGVVQSPRYKIIEKKQPVAFWCNPISGHNTLYWYLQNLGQGPELLIRYENEEAVDDSQLPKDRFSAERLKGVDSTLKIQPAELGDSAVYLCASSSSGRFRTHNEQFFGPGTRLTVL.

The sample holds one count of this clone. The rearrangement uses TRBV19 and TRBJ1-5; D is perhaps TRBD1 (6 bases). Germline V gene data show CDR1 as LNHDA and CDR2 as SQIVND (reference sequence). The CDR3 loop spans 18 amino acids. V was cut by 7 bases and J by 0 bases, with 22 bases left in between. This CDR3 is CASTLGGLSGYSNQPQHF. CDR3 DNA: TGTGCCAGTACCCTAGGGGGGCTCTCGGGCTATAGCAATCAGCCCCAGCATTTT.

This clone was counted a few times. V usage is TRBV11-1 and J usage is TRBJ2-1; 7 nucleotides align to TRBD2. V dropped 5 bases and J dropped 3; count of bases not matched to a gene: 10. The CDR3 is 16 residues long. Germline V gene lookup returns CDR1 SGHAT and CDR2 FQDESV (reference sequence). CDR3 DNA: TGTGCCAGCAGCCCGACGGATAGCGGGCTCTACAATGAGCAGTTCTTC. Its protein product is CASSPTDSGLYNEQFF.

The chain combines TRBV5-1 with TRBJ2-7; perhaps TRBD2 as D (5 bases). Trimming took off 5 bases at V and 0 bases at J, with 15 bases between the two ends. The germline CDR1 and CDR2 sequences are SGHRS and YFSETQ. The CDR3 loop spans 15 amino acids. The CDR3 is CASRLRGASSYEQYF. In DNA form, the CDR3 reads TGCGCCAGCAGACTTCGGGGTGCCAGCTCCTACGAGCAGTACTTC. Complete variable domain (other parts from reference TRBV5-1 and TRBJ2-7): KAGVTQTPRYLIKTRGQQVTLSCSPISGHRSVSWYQQTPGQGLQFLFEYFSETQRNKGNFPGRFSGRQFSNSRSEMNVSTLELGDSALYLCASRLRGASSYEQYFGPGTRLTVT.